A selection of T cell receptor beta chains follows, all from one sample in a study of T cell responses to AZD1222 COVID-19 vaccine. Method: immunoSEQ multiplex PCR; TCRdb's copy keeps in-frame clones and lacks some. The profile shows about 130,000 clones, around nine tenths of them singletons. This specimen was peripheral blood, taken 28 days after the second AZD1222 dose. The origin of the receptors is an adult who received the AZD1222 COVID-19 vaccine. The CDR3 runs from the conserved cysteine through the conserved F or W.

v_call: TRBV6-5; j_call: TRBJ2-7; cdr3_aa: CASSYGTGNSYEQYF
v_call: TRBV25-1; j_call: TRBJ1-5; cdr3_aa: CASSGGQESNQPQHF
v_call: TRBV6-4; j_call: TRBJ2-2; cdr3_aa: CASSDSPRVRFVGELFF
v_call: TRBV12-5; j_call: TRBJ2-5; cdr3_aa: CASGSGERGVQETQYF
v_call: TRBV7-9; j_call: TRBJ1-4; cdr3_aa: CASSLNPPGTNEKLFF
v_call: TRBV7-2; j_call: TRBJ2-7; cdr3_aa: CASSLNRGSYEQYF
v_call: TRBV29-1; j_call: TRBJ2-7; cdr3_aa: CSVLRGGADEQYF
v_call: TRBV10-3; j_call: TRBJ1-1; cdr3_aa: CAIRGTENTEAFF
v_call: TRBV5-1; j_call: TRBJ2-2; cdr3_aa: CASSWIRTGGTGELFF
v_call: TRBV7-2; j_call: TRBJ1-6; cdr3_aa: CASSLEPYNSPLHF
v_call: TRBV7-6; j_call: TRBJ2-1; cdr3_aa: CASNKEGGYTSGSYNEQFF
v_call: TRBV19; j_call: TRBJ1-5; cdr3_aa: CASSIGTGSNQPQHF
v_call: TRBV6-5; j_call: TRBJ1-1; cdr3_aa: CASSKQGEGEAFF
v_call: TRBV5-1; j_call: TRBJ1-1; cdr3_aa: CASSLDDRVNTEAFF
v_call: TRBV4-1; j_call: TRBJ2-7; cdr3_aa: CASSHSGSNYEQYF
v_call: TRBV5-4; j_call: TRBJ2-5; cdr3_aa: CASSLDGETQYF
v_call: TRBV19; j_call: TRBJ1-2; cdr3_aa: CASSGLPTGGYTF
v_call: TRBV7-2; j_call: TRBJ2-1; cdr3_aa: CASSFGTSGNEQFF
v_call: TRBV7-7; j_call: TRBJ2-1; cdr3_aa: CASSLAERGEQFF
v_call: TRBV6-5; j_call: TRBJ2-7; cdr3_aa: CASSPGTSATYEQYF
v_call: TRBV21-1; j_call: TRBJ2-1; cdr3_aa: CASWIPGLAYNEQFF
v_call: TRBV27; j_call: TRBJ2-5; cdr3_aa: CASSLSWVMETQYF
v_call: TRBV6-1; j_call: TRBJ2-2; cdr3_aa: CASSERYKNTGELFF
v_call: TRBV27; j_call: TRBJ1-2; cdr3_aa: CASSGTGAGYTF
v_call: TRBV3-1/TRBV3-2; j_call: TRBJ2-7; cdr3_aa: CASSPTGNPYEQYF
v_call: TRBV5-6; j_call: TRBJ2-5; cdr3_aa: CASSMWGEVETQYF
v_call: TRBV5-1; j_call: TRBJ1-5; cdr3_aa: CASRPDHRGNQPQHF
v_call: TRBV9; j_call: TRBJ2-1; cdr3_aa: CASSAPPRGTYNEQFF
v_call: TRBV7-2; j_call: TRBJ2-7; cdr3_aa: CASRDTPGYEQYF
v_call: TRBV7-9; j_call: TRBJ2-6; cdr3_aa: CAFRQGAGANVLTF
v_call: TRBV7-2; j_call: TRBJ2-7; cdr3_aa: CASSLDGMGNYEQYF
v_call: TRBV28; j_call: TRBJ1-1; cdr3_aa: CASSSPGGGDRTEAFF
v_call: TRBV12-5; j_call: TRBJ2-1; cdr3_aa: CASGSCRKYVYGEQFF
v_call: TRBV5-1; j_call: TRBJ1-1; cdr3_aa: CASSATGAVEAFF
v_call: TRBV27; j_call: TRBJ1-1; cdr3_aa: CASNYRGGRAEAFF
v_call: TRBV11-2; j_call: TRBJ1-2; cdr3_aa: CASSLEGDYGYTF
v_call: TRBV19; j_call: TRBJ2-2; cdr3_aa: CASGLQGANTGELFF
v_call: TRBV7-8; j_call: TRBJ1-3; cdr3_aa: CASSLGSGGGNTIYF
v_call: TRBV27; j_call: TRBJ2-1; cdr3_aa: CASSPNRGQARAEQFF
v_call: TRBV19; j_call: TRBJ1-2; cdr3_aa: CASSIGGAGGYTF
v_call: TRBV6-4; j_call: TRBJ1-1; cdr3_aa: CASSDSFGGSTEAFF
v_call: TRBV11-3; j_call: TRBJ2-3; cdr3_aa: CASRDGATDTQYF
v_call: TRBV4-2; j_call: TRBJ1-3; cdr3_aa: CASSQDWGGPNGNTIYF
v_call: TRBV9; j_call: TRBJ1-2; cdr3_aa: CASSDARANYGYTF
v_call: TRBV11-2; j_call: TRBJ2-3; cdr3_aa: CASSLVGGGSTDTQYF
v_call: TRBV7-3; j_call: TRBJ2-3; cdr3_aa: CASRKQGQGAWDTQYF
v_call: TRBV5-6; j_call: TRBJ2-3; cdr3_aa: CASSLERGQGALTDTQYF
v_call: TRBV15; j_call: TRBJ2-1; cdr3_aa: CATSRAGTGRNEQFF
v_call: TRBV19; j_call: TRBJ1-4; cdr3_aa: CASSIRTGEREKLFF
v_call: TRBV11-2; j_call: TRBJ2-5; cdr3_aa: CASSAISGSQETQYF
v_call: TRBV6-2/TRBV6-3; j_call: TRBJ2-5; cdr3_aa: CASSYTRQGPYF
v_call: TRBV2; j_call: TRBJ1-5; cdr3_aa: CASSEGAGVPQAVGQPQHF
v_call: TRBV9; j_call: TRBJ2-2; cdr3_aa: CASSPQDNTGELFF
v_call: TRBV3-1/TRBV3-2; j_call: TRBJ2-3; cdr3_aa: CASTSEVGTPPDTQYF